Presented here are 30 T cell receptor beta chains from one specimen sequenced in a study of sequential checkpoint blockade in melanoma. Described treatment: randomized to nivolumab then ipilimumab (arm A) or the reverse (arm B). The data were produced by immunoSEQ multiplex PCR, yet TCRdb's version contains in-frame clones alone and is incomplete. In the table there are more than 6,500 clones, about 28% of which are singletons. Sequencing was performed on tumor tissue (inferred from file names), taken from a patient given nivolumab and ipilimumab in sequence. These receptors were obtained from a human donor with melanoma.

This CDR3 is CASSYHPTGVEQYF. In nucleotides, the CDR3 is TGTGCCAGCAGTTACCACCCTACAGGGGTCGAGCAGTACTTC. The chain couples TRBV6-8 to TRBJ2-7; 7 nucleotides line up with TRBD1. CDR1 and CDR2 from the germline V gene are MNHGY and SAAAGT. This CDR3 spans 14 amino acids. V trimming: 2 bases; J trimming: 6 bases; junction bases outside the gene matches: 7.

This clone was picked up a small number of times. The rearrangement uses TRBV10-3 and TRBJ2-1; 14 bases fit TRBD2. The CDR3 consists of 18 residues. Looked up from germline, CDR1 is ENHRY and CDR2 is SYGVKD. Unmatched junction bases numbered 9, after V lost 2 bases and J lost 6 bases. CDR3 region: CAISEIGTSGRLGNEQFF. The CDR3 DNA sequence: TGTGCCATCAGTGAGATCGGGACTAGCGGGAGATTAGGCAATGAGCAGTTCTTC.

This clone was detected ten times or more. This sequence joins TRBV11-3 and TRBJ1-1; 12 nucleotides match TRBD1. The V gene end was trimmed by 4 bases and the J gene end by 5 bases; junction bases not matched to a gene: 2. This CDR3 region has 14 residues. Germline V gene lookup returns CDR1 SGHNT and CDR2 YENEEA. CDR3 bases: TGTGCCAGCAGCTGGGACAGGGGGCGGACTGAAGCTTTCTTT. Translating gives CASSWDRGRTEAFF.

There are a few counts of this clone. The CDR3 DNA reads TGTGCCAGCGATCGGGGAACCGGGGAGCTGTTTTTT. Protein product: CASDRGTGELFF. V and J are TRBV9 and TRBJ2-2, with D maybe TRBD2 (5 bases). Germline CDR1 SGDLS, CDR2 YYNGEE. There are 12 residues in the CDR3. Trimming stripped 7 bases from V and 5 bases from J, with 9 bases between.

This clone was picked up a small number of times. V gene TRBV6-8 combines with J gene TRBJ2-2, with no clear D. Trimming shortened V by 0 bases and J by 0 bases, and 8 bases separated the two germline ends. Per germline, CDR1 MNHGY and CDR2 SAAAGT. The CDR3 has 16 residues. CDR3 protein: CASSYSTAANTGELFF. In nucleotides, the CDR3 is TGTGCCAGCAGTTACTCGACGGCAGCGAACACCGGGGAGCTGTTTTTT.

This clone is medium-sized by share. The chain links TRBV6-8 to TRBJ1-2; no definite D call. Germline CDR1 and CDR2: MNHGY and SAAAGT. The CDR3 is made up of 13 amino acids. V was clipped by 2 bases and J by 3 bases, with 7 bases between them. The CDR3 DNA reads TGTGCCAGCAGTTACCAAGCCCACTATGGCTACACCTTC. It encodes CASSYQAHYGYTF.

The chain couples TRBV6-8 to TRBJ2-5, with TRBD2 matching over 13 bases. CDR1 MNHGY and CDR2 SAAAGT come from the germline V gene. The CDR3 length is 13 residues. Trimming removed 2 bases from V and 13 bases from J; junction bases left unmatched: 4. The CDR3 DNA follows: TGTGCCAGCAGTTACGGACTAGCGGGGGCGCGGTACTTC. This codes for CASSYGLAGARYF.

In its sample, this clone was seen a few times. At one of its ends the junction is not consistent with the germline gene, which may arise from a read error. The CDR3 sequence is CAISASGDNTGELFF. For the CDR3, the DNA is TGTGCCATCAGTGCTAGCGGGGACAACACCGGGGAGCTGTTTTTT. The chain couples TRBV6-8 to TRBJ2-2; 9 bases are a match to TRBD2. In germline, CDR1 is MNHGY, CDR2 SAAAGT. The CDR3 contains 15 residues.

The chain links TRBV30 to TRBJ1-2; 7 nucleotides line up with TRBD1. V lost 2 bases and J lost 4; bases outside the gene matches: 4. CDR1 is GTSNPN, CDR2 SVGIG, per germline (reference sequence). The CDR3 runs to 13 residues. CDR3 residues: CAWSRGRSYGYTF. The CDR3 nucleotides read TGTGCCTGGAGTAGGGGGCGTAGCTATGGCTACACCTTC.

This clone appeared a few times. The rearrangement links TRBV30 to TRBJ1-5, with D maybe TRBD1 (6 bases). Trimming took off 3 bases at V and 2 bases at J, with 11 bases between the two ends. CDR1 is GTSNPN and CDR2 is SVGIG in the germline V gene (reference sequence). There are 14 residues in the CDR3. The CDR3 protein is CAWSPGGRNQPQHF. CDR3 sequence (DNA): TGTGCCTGGAGCCCGGGGGGGCGCAATCAGCCCCAGCATTTT.

The rearrangement uses TRBV2 and TRBJ2-3; tentative D call: TRBD1 (6 bases). V lost 5 bases, J lost 3 bases, and 9 bases lay in between. From germline, CDR1 is SNHLY and CDR2 FYNNEI. The CDR3 sequence is 13 residues long. The CDR3 region has the DNA TGTGCCAGCAGTTTGCAGGGGACAGATACGCAGTATTTT. Its translation is CASSLQGTDTQYF. The full variable domain, completed using reference TRBV2 and TRBJ2-3, is EPEVTQTPSHQVTQMGQEVILRCVPISNHLYFYWYRQILGQKVEFLVSFYNNEISEKSEIFDDQFSVERPDGSNFTLKIRSTKLEDSAMYFCASSLQGTDTQYFGPGTRLTVL.

The chain employs TRBV30 and TRBJ1-3, with D possibly matching TRBD1 (5 bases). V gave up 5 bases and J gave up 6 bases, with 11 bases separating them. From germline, CDR1 is GTSNPN and CDR2 SVGIG (reference sequence). This CDR3 has 12 residues. In nucleotides, the CDR3 is TGTGCCTGGGCGGCAGGGCCAAACACCATATATTTT. Translation: CAWAAGPNTIYF.

Written as DNA, the CDR3 is TGTGCCAGCTCGCCCGACAGGGCGCGCACTGAAGCTTTCTTT. Its protein product is CASSPDRARTEAFF. The chain joins TRBV18 to TRBJ1-1, with 7 bases identical to TRBD1. V trimming: 6 bases; J trimming: 4 bases; junction bases outside the gene matches: 8. Germline CDR1 reads KGHSH; CDR2 reads LQKENI. This CDR3 is 14 amino acids long.

Comments on this clone: Germline is not matched at one junction end, which may reflect a read error. V gene TRBV6-8 combines with J gene TRBJ1-5, with D unresolved. The CDR3 is 12 amino acids. Germline V lookup: CDR1 MNHGY, CDR2 SAAAGT. CDR3 DNA: TGTGCCATCAGTGCAGTGAATCAGCCCCAGCATTTT. Translation gives CAISAVNQPQHF.

In its sample, this clone ranks as medium-sized. V usage is TRBV19 and J usage is TRBJ1-4; perhaps TRBD1 as D (6 bases). The CDR3 runs 13 residues. The V and J ends lost 6 bases and 7 bases respectively, with 12 bases between them. The germline CDR1 and CDR2 sequences are LNHDA and SQIVND (reference sequence). The CDR3 sequence: CASRSGGREKLFF. In DNA, the CDR3 is TGTGCCAGTAGGTCGGGGGGGCGTGAAAAACTGTTTTTT.

In this sample, this clone turned up a few times. This rearrangement joins TRBV30 to TRBJ2-7; D possibly corresponds to TRBD2 (5 bases). The CDR3 loop spans 14 amino acids. Germline lookup yields CDR1 GTSNPN and CDR2 SVGIG (reference sequence). V lost 1 base and J 6 bases, leaving 16 bases between the germline ends. The CDR3 region has the DNA TGTGCCTGGAGTGAAAACGGGATAAGAGGCGAGCAGTACTTC. Its protein is CAWSENGIRGEQYF.

This clone has more than one count but fewer than ten. The chain recombines TRBV11-3 with TRBJ2-3; 9 bases fit TRBD1. Germline V gene data show CDR1 as SGHNT and CDR2 as YENEEA. The CDR3 extends over 18 amino acids. With V trimmed by 6 bases and J by 0 bases, 13 bases remained unmatched. DNA for the CDR3: TGTGCCAGCAGGGTACACCGGACAGGGGCCCCTAGCACAGATACGCAGTATTTT. It is translated as CASRVHRTGAPSTDTQYF.

This clone was seen a few times. The genes are TRBV6-8 and TRBJ1-1; D uncertain. CDR3 length: 13 residues. Germline-derived CDR1 and CDR2 are MNHGY and SAAAGT. Trimming left V 7 bases short and J 0 bases short, with 9 bases between. For the CDR3, the DNA is TGTGCCAGCACCCAGGCACTGAACACTGAAGCTTTCTTT. Translation: CASTQALNTEAFF.

This clone has at least ten counts. The rearrangement joins TRBV6-8 to TRBJ2-2, with D unclear. CDR1 is MNHGY and CDR2 is SAAAGT in the germline V gene. Trimming stripped 5 bases from V and 5 bases from J, with 12 bases between. There are 14 residues in the CDR3. The CDR3 sequence is CASSDTGPTGELFF. CDR3 in DNA: TGTGCCAGCAGTGACACCGGGCCTACCGGGGAGCTGTTTTTT.

This clone was observed a handful of times. V gene TRBV11-3 combines with J gene TRBJ1-4; D is ambiguous. CDR3 length: 14 amino acids. The germline CDR1 and CDR2 sequences are SGHNT and YENEEA. Trimming removed 5 bases at V and 0 bases at J, with 7 bases between. The chain's CDR3 is CASSPTTTNEKLFF. The CDR3 nucleotides read TGTGCCAGCAGCCCTACTACAACTAATGAAAAACTGTTTTTT.

This sequence joins TRBV28 and TRBJ2-5, with D uncertain. This CDR3 has 14 residues. Trimming left V 3 bases short and J 4 bases short, with 12 bases between. In germline, CDR1 is MDHEN, CDR2 SYDVKM. The CDR3: CASSFGGIGETQYF. CDR3 nucleotides: TGTGCCAGCAGTTTTGGTGGTATAGGAGAGACCCAGTACTTC.

The gene calls are TRBV11-3 and TRBJ2-7; 15 positions match TRBD2. The V and J ends lost 4 bases and 6 bases, in that order; junction bases with no gene match: 10. Germline V gene data show CDR1 as SGHNT and CDR2 as YENEEA. The CDR3 contains 17 residues. Here the CDR3 reads CASSWTSGGAGAGEQYF. In DNA form, the CDR3 reads TGTGCCAGCAGCTGGACTAGCGGGGGGGCTGGGGCCGGCGAGCAGTACTTC.

This clone showed up just a few times. The genes are TRBV19 and TRBJ1-1, with TRBD1 identical over 7 bases. The CDR3 totals 13 residues. V lost 6 bases and J lost 5; bases outside the gene matches: 6. Germline assignment: CDR1 LNHDA and CDR2 SQIVND (reference sequence). Here the CDR3 DNA reads TGTGCCAGTAGGAACAGGGGTCAGACTGAAGCTTTCTTT. It yields the protein CASRNRGQTEAFF.

The sample holds a few counts of this clone. This rearrangement joins TRBV6-8 to TRBJ1-2; 7 bases agree with TRBD1. The CDR3 is 13 residues long. CDR1 and CDR2 (germline): MNHGY, SAAAGT. V shed 5 bases and J 2 bases; nucleotides not matched to a gene: 2. CDR3 bases: TGTGCCAGCAGTCAGACAGGGAACTATGGCTACACCTTC. Translating it yields CASSQTGNYGYTF.

The genes are TRBV5-1 and TRBJ2-7, with TRBD2 identical over 14 bases. V was pared by 2 bases and J by 5 bases, with 3 bases of the junction left unmatched. This CDR3 spans 15 amino acids. Germline V lookup: CDR1 SGHRS, CDR2 YFSETQ. CDR3 sequence reads: CASSFQGLAGDEQYF. CDR3 bases: TGCGCCAGCAGCTTTCAGGGACTAGCGGGAGACGAGCAGTACTTC. Together with reference TRBV5-1 and TRBJ2-7, the CDR3 gives the full variable domain: KAGVTQTPRYLIKTRGQQVTLSCSPISGHRSVSWYQQTPGQGLQFLFEYFSETQRNKGNFPGRFSGRQFSNSRSEMNVSTLELGDSALYLCASSFQGLAGDEQYFGPGTRLTVT.

This rearrangement joins TRBV15 to TRBJ1-4; D possibly corresponds to TRBD1 (5 bases). Trimming pared 0 bases from V and 8 bases from J, leaving 13 bases between. This CDR3 has 15 residues. Germline CDR1 and CDR2: LNHNV and YYDKDF (reference sequence). Here the CDR3 reads CATSRDWGGGEKLFF. The CDR3 DNA sequence: TGTGCCACCAGCAGAGATTGGGGGGGAGGAGAAAAACTGTTTTTT.

This clone showed up just a few times. The chain combines TRBV6-8 with TRBJ2-7, with a tentative D call TRBD1 (6 bases). The germline CDR1 and CDR2 sequences are MNHGY and SAAAGT. This CDR3 is built from 15 residues. Trimming cost V 4 bases and J 1 base, with 14 bases left between them. CDR3: CASSSTGYPSYEQYF. The CDR3 DNA reads TGTGCCAGCAGTTCTACAGGGTATCCGTCCTACGAGCAGTACTTC.

V usage is TRBV5-1 and J usage is TRBJ2-1, with a weak D call TRBD1 (5 bases). The germline gives CDR1 SGHRS, CDR2 YFSETQ. This CDR3 has 15 amino acids. The V gene lost 3 bases and the J gene lost 4 bases, with 14 bases spanning the gap. The CDR3 reads CASSSEGASYNEQFF. The CDR3 bases are TGCGCCAGCAGCTCGGAAGGGGCCTCGTACAATGAGCAGTTCTTC.

V and J are TRBV11-3 and TRBJ2-3; possibly TRBD1 for D (5 bases). Germline V gives CDR1 SGHNT, CDR2 YENEEA. V was cut by 4 bases and J by 0 bases, with 11 bases left in between. This CDR3 is built from 15 residues. The CDR3 here is CASSSRQLSTDTQYF. CDR3 coding DNA: TGTGCCAGCAGCTCCCGACAGCTAAGCACAGATACGCAGTATTTT.

This clone was observed a few times. This chain connects TRBV19 to TRBJ2-7; 7 bases line up with TRBD1. Trimming at V came to 4 bases and at J to 2 bases, leaving 2 bases not matched to a gene. The germline CDR1 and CDR2 sequences are LNHDA and SQIVND (reference sequence). This CDR3 is 13 amino acids long. The CDR3 sequence is CASSRDRTYEQYF. DNA for the CDR3: TGTGCCAGTAGTAGGGACAGAACCTACGAGCAGTACTTC.